The rows below give T cell receptor beta chains drawn from one sample of a study of shared clonotypes between healthy human individuals. This table comes from immunoSEQ multiplex PCR, and its TCRdb copy is limited to in-frame clones, with some not included. The table has over a million clones, approximately 78% seen once; the top ten hold 0.5% to 0.6%. Specimen: memory CD4+ T cells from PBMCs. These receptors all come from a man between 18 and 29 years old in good health. Some clones in this sample may be carry-over from other donors' samples. Each CDR3 is given with its conserved first and last residue. D genes are given only for firm matches. Clone size is stated in some rows and not others, as once, few, many or a class when expanded.

j_call,d_call,clone_size,v_call,cdr3_aa,cdr3_nt
TRBJ1-1,TRBD1,NA,TRBV7-2,CASSLGGTGGIAFF,TGTGCCAGCAGCTTAGGAGGGACAGGGGGAATAGCTTTCTTT
TRBJ2-7,NA,NA,TRBV1,CTSTLLAVGRVSYEQYF,TGCACCAGCACCTTACTAGCGGTCGGGAGGGTTTCCTACGAGCAGTACTTC
TRBJ2-7,NA,NA,TRBV4-3,CASSLIWGPYEQYF,TGCGCCAGCAGCCTCATCTGGGGTCCGTACGAGCAGTACTTC
TRBJ1-5,NA,NA,TRBV2,CASRSGTKSNQPQHF,TGTGCCAGCAGATCCGGGACAAAAAGCAATCAGCCCCAGCATTTT
TRBJ1-1,TRBD1,NA,TRBV19,CASKLGQGAEAFF,TGTGCCAGTAAGCTAGGACAGGGGGCTGAAGCTTTCTTT
TRBJ2-3,TRBD1,NA,TRBV28,CASGQGVNTDTQYF,TGTGCCAGCGGTCAGGGGGTAAACACAGATACGCAGTATTTT
TRBJ2-3,TRBD2,many,TRBV7-2,CASSFGLAGGGTDTQYF,TGTGCCAGCAGCTTCGGACTAGCGGGAGGGGGCACAGATACGCAGTATTTT
TRBJ2-7,NA,NA,TRBV5-6,CASSLVLGGHSYEQYF,TGTGCCAGCAGCTTGGTGTTAGGGGGGCACTCCTACGAGCAGTACTTC
TRBJ2-3,TRBD1,few,TRBV10-2,CASSGSYRGLRDTQYF,TGCGCCAGCAGTGGCTCTTACAGGGGGCTACGTGATACGCAGTATTTT
TRBJ2-7,TRBD1,NA,TRBV28,CASSSPGQGAEEQYF,TGTGCCAGCAGTTCGCCGGGACAGGGGGCGGAAGAGCAGTACTTC
TRBJ1-5,NA,NA,TRBV10-3,CAISEHSEVGSNQPQHF,TGTGCCATCAGTGAGCACAGCGAAGTGGGTAGCAATCAGCCCCAGCATTTT
TRBJ1-1,NA,NA,TRBV20-1,CSAVNTEAFF,TGCAGTGCGGTTAACACTGAAGCTTTCTTT
TRBJ2-7,TRBD1,NA,TRBV6-5,CASSNHRGDYEQYF,TGTGCCAGCAGTAACCACAGGGGCGACTACGAGCAGTACTTC
TRBJ2-7,TRBD2,NA,TRBV4-2,CASSQALQREAYEQYF,TGTGCCAGCAGCCAAGCCCTGCAGCGGGAGGCGTACGAGCAGTACTTC
TRBJ1-5,NA,NA,TRBV4-1,CASSQEPAGYQPQHF,TGCGCCAGCAGCCAAGAGCCTGCGGGTTATCAGCCCCAGCATTTT
TRBJ2-1,TRBD2,NA,TRBV5-1,CASSLGTSGIYNEQFF,TGCGCCAGCAGCTTGGGTACTAGCGGGATCTACAATGAGCAGTTCTTC
TRBJ2-7,NA,once,TRBV29-1,CSVRAVYEQYF,TGCAGCGTCCGAGCGGTTTACGAGCAGTACTTC
TRBJ1-4,NA,NA,TRBV21-1,CASSKVPNERINEKLFF,TGTGCCAGCAGCAAAGTCCCAAACGAGAGGATAAATGAAAAACTGTTTTTT
TRBJ1-1,NA,NA,TRBV12-1,CASSSTRPQGTTEAFF,TGTGCCAGCAGCTCTACACGCCCACAGGGTACCACTGAAGCTTTCTTT
TRBJ1-1,NA,NA,TRBV27,CASSFSGRDTEAFF,TGTGCCAGCAGTTTCTCGGGTCGGGACACTGAAGCTTTCTTT
TRBJ2-7,TRBD1,many,TRBV19,CASQLSGTGTYEQYF,TGTGCCAGTCAGTTGTCCGGGACAGGTACCTACGAGCAGTACTTC
TRBJ2-1,NA,NA,TRBV30,CAWREGSSYNEQFF,TGTGCCTGGAGGGAGGGGAGCTCCTACAATGAGCAGTTCTTC
TRBJ1-2,TRBD1,NA,TRBV19,CASRDPDRGPGYTF,TGTGCCAGTAGGGATCCAGACAGGGGGCCTGGCTACACCTTC
TRBJ1-2,NA,NA,TRBV7-8,CASSLYETNYGYTF,TGTGCCAGCAGCTTATACGAAACTAACTATGGCTACACCTTC
TRBJ1-4,NA,NA,TRBV9,CASSVSGTYGEKLFF,TGTGCCAGCAGCGTGTCCGGGACATATGGTGAAAAACTGTTTTTT
TRBJ1-2,NA,NA,TRBV2,CASSDLGEDGYTF,TGTGCCAGCAGTGACTTAGGGGAAGACGGCTACACCTTC
TRBJ2-1,NA,NA,TRBV2,CASVTRNLEGQFF,TGTGCCAGTGTTACAAGAAATCTAGAGGGGCAGTTCTTC
TRBJ2-5,NA,NA,TRBV5-1,CASGGGDQETQYF,TGCGCCAGCGGGGGCGGCGACCAAGAGACCCAGTACTTC
TRBJ2-7,TRBD2,NA,TRBV27,CASSLSGLAGVYEQYF,TGTGCCAGCAGTTTATCTGGACTAGCGGGAGTCTACGAGCAGTACTTC
TRBJ2-7,NA,NA,TRBV6-6,CASSYLQGYEQYF,TGTGCCAGCAGTTATTTGCAGGGTTATGAGCAGTACTTC
TRBJ2-1,NA,NA,TRBV19,CASSPVQGTNRQFF,TGTGCCAGTAGTCCCGTGCAGGGTACGAATCGGCAGTTCTTC
TRBJ1-1,NA,NA,TRBV7-3,CASSLNQAAFF,TGTGCCAGCAGCTTAAACCAGGCAGCTTTCTTT
TRBJ1-2,TRBD1,NA,TRBV30,CAWRGKGQGSSYGYTF,TGTGCCTGGAGGGGTAAGGGACAGGGGTCGTCGTATGGCTACACCTTC
TRBJ1-1,NA,NA,TRBV6-1,CASRFELPGVTEAFF,TGTGCCAGCAGGTTTGAACTCCCGGGTGTCACTGAAGCTTTCTTT
TRBJ2-4,TRBD2,NA,TRBV7-7,CASSPGLAGGSVDIQYF,TGTGCCAGCAGCCCGGGACTAGCGGGAGGTAGCGTCGACATTCAGTACTTC
TRBJ2-7,NA,NA,TRBV19,CASSRRGELGTSANEQYF,TGTGCCAGTAGCCGAAGGGGGGAACTAGGGACTTCAGCCAACGAGCAGTACTTC
TRBJ1-1,NA,NA,TRBV7-8,CASSPGGGHGSFF,TGTGCCAGCAGCCCCGGCGGGGGCCACGGGTCTTTCTTT
TRBJ1-5,NA,many,TRBV27,CASSLGVGLGQPQHF,TGTGCCAGCAGCCTTGGGGTGGGGCTGGGGCAGCCCCAGCATTTT
TRBJ2-2,TRBD2,NA,TRBV28,CASSLSGRAIGELFF,TGTGCCAGCAGTCTTAGCGGGAGGGCAATCGGGGAGCTGTTTTTT
TRBJ2-3,NA,NA,TRBV19,CASSGGVGDTQYF,TGTGCCAGTAGCGGCGGAGTGGGAGATACGCAGTATTTT
TRBJ1-5,TRBD1,NA,TRBV27,CASSLSIRQGNQPQHF,TGTGCCAGCAGTTTATCGATCAGACAGGGGAATCAGCCCCAGCATTTT
TRBJ2-7,NA,NA,TRBV18,CASSPIPQVLRYEQYF,TGTGCCAGCTCACCCATTCCCCAGGTGCTTCGGTACGAGCAGTACTTC
TRBJ2-6,TRBD2,NA,TRBV19,CASRGGLAATSGANVLTF,TGTGCCAGTCGAGGTGGACTAGCGGCCACCTCTGGGGCCAACGTCCTGACTTTC
TRBJ2-1,TRBD2,once,TRBV9,CASRPGLPDNEQFF,TGTGCCAGCCGACCGGGACTACCCGACAATGAGCAGTTCTTC
TRBJ2-7,NA,NA,TRBV2,CASSVTFRTYEQYF,TGTGCCAGCAGTGTTACGTTCCGAACCTACGAGCAGTACTTC
TRBJ2-1,NA,NA,TRBV4-2,CASSQVGRESSYNEQFF,TGTGCCAGCAGCCAAGTAGGACGGGAGAGCTCCTACAATGAGCAGTTCTTC
TRBJ2-5,NA,NA,TRBV7-2,CASSPPVEGTQYF,TGTGCCAGCAGCCCCCCGGTCGAGGGGACCCAGTACTTC
TRBJ2-2,TRBD2,NA,TRBV10-1,CAGGGVWTSGTNTGELFF,TGCGCCGGGGGTGGTGTGTGGACTAGCGGGACCAACACCGGGGAGCTGTTTTTT
TRBJ2-7,TRBD2,NA,TRBV28,CASSLPGLAGAVEQYF,TGTGCCAGCAGTTTGCCTGGACTAGCGGGAGCAGTCGAGCAGTACTTC